This T cell receptor beta chain originates from a study of OX40 agonist ivuxolimab in advanced cancers. Study overall: With ivuxolimab, an agonistic anti-OX40 (CD134) antibody, patients were treated.

The ends were cut back, 5 bases at V and 1 base at J, with 9 bases in the middle. Per germline, CDR1 GTSNPN and CDR2 SVGIG (reference sequence). The CDR3 runs 13 residues. This table comes from immunoSEQ multiplex PCR, and its TCRdb copy is limited to in-frame clones, with some not included. The table lists 52,000 or so clones, around four fifths of them singletons. The sequencing used CD4+ or CD8+ T cells sorted from blood, collected in a trial of the OX40 agonist ivuxolimab. This receptor was obtained from an adult with an advanced solid tumor such as melanoma, head and neck, liver or kidney cancer. The genes are TRBV30 and TRBJ1-5, with D unresolved. CDR3 protein: CAWAQSSNQPQHF. The CDR3 region has the DNA TGTGCCTGGGCCCAATCCAGCAATCAGCCCCAGCATTTT.